This passage covers 25 T cell receptor beta chains from one sample sequenced in a study of T cells in Graves' hyperthyroidism and ophthalmopathy (dated by TCRdb to the late 2010s). Libraries were made using multiplex PCR. Instrument used: Illumina HiSeq 2000. TCR beta CDR3 regions were amplified from RNA transcripts. The first round of RT-PCR for the TCR CDR3 was performed with the HTBI primer set and the Qiagen OneStep RT-PCR kit. The raw public data were reprocessed by TCRdb itself: fastp quality trimming at Q25, MiXCR clonotype calling, in-frame beta chains only. Entries that share a CDR3 protein sequence are merged under the most common genes and DNA. This sample gives about 520,000 distinct CDR3 sequences in total; about 24% of them show up just once. Approximately 10% of the sample rests with the top ten. Sequencing was done on a sample of blood. Every receptor here comes from a woman under 40 with Graves' ophthalmopathy.

This chain links TRBV2 with TRBJ2-5; 10 bases match TRBD2. Unmatched junction bases numbered 6, after V lost 6 bases and J lost 5 bases. The length of the CDR3 is 14 residues. The germline V gene encodes CDR1 SNHLY and CDR2 FYNNEI. The CDR3 protein is CASRSSGGSETQYF. CDR3 DNA sequence: TGTGCCAGCAGATCTAGCGGGGGTAGCGAGACCCAGTACTTC.

The chain links TRBV5-1 to TRBJ1-2; D unclear. Trimming took off 5 bases at V and 5 bases at J, with 19 bases between the two ends. CDR1 is SGHRS, CDR2 YFSETQ, per germline. This CDR3 is 15 amino acids long. The CDR3 reads CASRPQVTQPYGYTF. CDR3 nucleotides: TGCGCCAGCAGGCCCCAAGTGACACAACCGTATGGCTACACCTTC. Looking up the rest from reference TRBV5-1 and TRBJ1-2 gives the full variable domain: KAGVTQTPRYLIKTRGQQVTLSCSPISGHRSVSWYQQTPGQGLQFLFEYFSETQRNKGNFPGRFSGRQFSNSRSEMNVSTLELGDSALYLCASRPQVTQPYGYTFGSGTRLTVV.

At least ten counts were recorded for this clonotype. The chain couples TRBV7-2 to TRBJ1-5; no clear D. The CDR3 spans 13 residues. Germline CDR1 reads SGHTA; CDR2 reads FQGNSA. The germline V and J ends were trimmed by 2 bases and 4 bases, with 6 bases remaining between them. The CDR3 nucleotides read TGTGCCAGCAGCTTATATGAGAATCAGCCCCAGCATTTT. This translates into CASSLYENQPQHF.

In this sample, this clonotype turned up many times. This chain joins TRBV4-1 and TRBJ1-2; possibly TRBD1 for D (5 bases). V was shortened by 4 bases and J by 3 bases, with 15 bases between the two germline ends. The germline gives CDR1 MGHRA, CDR2 YSYEKL. This CDR3 contains 15 residues. The CDR3 sequence: CASSPGRGQHYGYTF. CDR3 DNA sequence: TGCGCCAGCAGCCCAGGGAGAGGGCAACACTATGGCTACACCTTC.

This clonotype was seen at least ten times. The gene calls are TRBV20-1 and TRBJ1-1, with D possibly being TRBD1 (5 bases). Between the trimmed V and J ends, which lost 3 bases and 0 bases, there was a span of 8 bases. Germline V lookup: CDR1 DFQATT, CDR2 SNEGSKA (reference sequence). The CDR3 loop spans 13 amino acids. The CDR3 nucleotides read TGCAGTGCTAGGGGACCGTTGAACACTGAAGCTTTCTTT. It translates to CSARGPLNTEAFF.

Many counts were recorded for this clonotype. The rearrangement links TRBV20-1 to TRBJ2-7, with TRBD1 identical over 12 bases. V gave up 6 bases and J gave up 3 bases; unmatched junction bases: 3. CDR1 is DFQATT, CDR2 SNEGSKA, per germline (reference sequence). This CDR3 has 13 amino acids. DNA for the CDR3: TGCAGTGCGGGACAGGGGGCGGACTACGAGCAGTACTTC. This gives the protein CSAGQGADYEQYF.

The J gene is TRBJ1-2, the V gene TRBV4-1, with 7 positions matching TRBD1. V shed 4 bases, J shed 5 bases, and the junction held 13 bases outside the gene matches. The CDR3 runs to 16 residues. CDR1 and CDR2 (germline): MGHRA, YSYEKL. CDR3 region: CASSRYWGGGVYGYTF. Here the CDR3 DNA reads TGCGCCAGCAGCCGTTATTGGGGAGGGGGCGTTTATGGCTACACCTTC.

This clonotype has a count of ten or more. The V and J genes are TRBV5-1 and TRBJ2-5, with D maybe TRBD2 (6 bases). V lost 7 bases to trimming and J lost 2 bases, with 21 bases between them. Germline-derived CDR1 and CDR2 are SGHRS and YFSETQ. The CDR3 has 16 residues. The CDR3 spells CASSPGGAYTQETQYF. DNA for the CDR3: TGCGCCAGCTCTCCAGGAGGGGCCTACACACAAGAGACCCAGTACTTC.

Concerning this clonotype: This may come from a read error, since a much larger clone is one base off. The V and J genes are TRBV29-1 and TRBJ2-7; no definite D call. The V gene's germline CDR1 is SQVTM and CDR2 ANQGSEA. The CDR3 spans 10 residues. V was shortened by 4 bases and J by 3 bases, with 4 bases between the two germline ends. The CDR3 bases are TGCAGCGTTGTCATCTACGAGCAGTACGTC. Protein product: CSVVIYEQYV.

This clonotype was recorded at least ten times. This chain connects TRBV12-5 to TRBJ1-1; D might be TRBD1 (6 bases). The CDR3 has 12 amino acids. Between the trimmed V and J ends, which lost 3 bases and 8 bases, there was a span of 10 bases. CDR1 and CDR2 (germline): LGHNT, FRNRAP. The CDR3 reads CASGFGGQEAFF. The CDR3 nucleotides are TGTGCTAGTGGTTTTGGGGGCCAGGAAGCTTTCTTT.

V gene TRBV5-5 combines with J gene TRBJ1-2; no clear D gene. Germline loops: CDR1 SGHKS, CDR2 YYEKEE (reference sequence). This CDR3 contains 16 residues. Trimming took 1 base from V and 5 from J, leaving 18 bases between them. CDR3 coding DNA: TGTGCCAGCAGCTTGCGGACGGACGTATTGGGGTATGGCTACACCTTC. It specifies CASSLRTDVLGYGYTF. The full variable domain, with the rest looked up from reference TRBV5-5 and TRBJ1-2, is DAGVTQSPTHLIKTRGQQVTLRCSPISGHKSVSWYQQVLGQGPQFIFQYYEKEERGRGNFPDRFSARQFPNYSSELNVNALLLGDSALYLCASSLRTDVLGYGYTFGSGTRLTVV.

The chain recombines TRBV20-1 with TRBJ2-5; no definite D call. The germline CDR1 and CDR2 sequences are DFQATT and SNEGSKA (reference sequence). The CDR3 covers 13 residues. The CDR3 here is CSVTRGPRQTQYF. CDR3 nucleotides: TGCAGCGTCACTCGTGGGCCCCGCCAGACCCAGTACTTC.

This clonotype was detected many times. V is TRBV10-2 and J is TRBJ1-2, with TRBD1 identical over 9 bases. This CDR3 spans 12 amino acids. Germline CDR1 and CDR2: WSHSY and SAAADI. V gave up 7 bases and J gave up 8 bases; unmatched junction bases: 5. CDR3 nucleotide sequence: TGCGCCAGCAATGGACAGGGGCGCGGCTACACCTTC. Residues: CASNGQGRGYTF.

This clonotype was seen at least ten times. This chain connects TRBV20-1 to TRBJ1-2; weak D call: TRBD1 (6 bases). The CDR3 sequence is 15 residues long. Trimming took 0 bases from V and 4 from J, leaving 15 bases between them. CDR1 DFQATT and CDR2 SNEGSKA come from the germline V gene (reference sequence). CDR3 region: CSARDWGGPTYGYTF. The DNA of the CDR3 is TGCAGTGCTAGAGATTGGGGGGGGCCCACCTATGGCTACACCTTC.

The V gene is TRBV6-1, the J gene TRBJ1-2, with D tentatively TRBD1 (5 bases). The germline V and J ends were trimmed by 4 bases and 0 bases, with 12 bases remaining between them. The CDR3 has 15 residues. Germline assignment: CDR1 MNHNS and CDR2 SASEGT. CDR3 amino acids: CASSGPGGANYGYTF. The CDR3 DNA sequence: TGTGCCAGCAGTGGGCCTGGGGGGGCTAACTATGGCTACACCTTC.

The chain uses TRBV12-5 and TRBJ2-5, with D unresolved. CDR3 length: 12 residues. Germline-derived CDR1 and CDR2 are LGHNT and FRNRAP. Trimming took off 1 base at V and 5 bases at J, with 5 bases between the two ends. The DNA of the CDR3 is TGTGCTAGTGGTTTGGATTTGGAGACCCAGTACTTC. This gives the protein CASGLDLETQYF.

Ten or more counts support this clonotype. This chain joins TRBV6-5 and TRBJ1-1, with D possibly being TRBD1 (6 bases). V lost 4 bases to trimming and J lost 9 bases, with 21 bases between them. The CDR3 runs 15 residues. Germline V CDR1 and CDR2: MNHEY, SVGAGI. CDR3 DNA: TGTGCCAGCAGTTTGGGACACCCCAGAGGGAGCAAAGCTTTCTTT. Residues: CASSLGHPRGSKAFF.

The chain couples TRBV6-1 to TRBJ1-1; D is uncertain. The CDR3 covers 16 residues. Germline CDR1 MNHNS, CDR2 SASEGT. V shed 6 bases and J shed 2 bases, with 19 bases lying between them. This CDR3 reads CASSLYSPQANTEAFF. The CDR3 DNA reads TGTGCCAGCAGCCTTTACAGTCCCCAAGCTAACACTGAAGCTTTCTTT.

This clonotype was counted many times. V is TRBV11-2 and J is TRBJ1-5; D unresolved. V was clipped by 0 bases and J by 5 bases, with 5 bases between them. CDR3 length: 13 amino acids. Germline CDR1 reads SGHAT; CDR2 reads FQNNGV. CDR3 in DNA: TGTGCCAGCAGCTTAGAAACGGATCAGCCCCAGCATTTT. It codes for CASSLETDQPQHF. Together with reference TRBV11-2 and TRBJ1-5, the CDR3 gives the full variable domain: EAGVAQSPRYKIIEKRQSVAFWCNPISGHATLYWYQQILGQGPKLLIQFQNNGVVDDSQLPKDRFSAERLKGVDSTLKIQPAKLEDSAVYLCASSLETDQPQHFGDGTRLSIL.

In its sample, this clonotype was seen many times. The chain links TRBV28 to TRBJ2-5; 9 nucleotides agree with TRBD1. CDR3 size: 14 residues. J gave up 5 bases and V 6 bases, and 7 bases lay outside the gene matches. CDR1 MDHEN and CDR2 SYDVKM come from the germline V gene. The CDR3 region is CASRQDRGRETQYF. The CDR3 bases are TGTGCCAGCAGGCAGGACAGGGGCAGGGAGACCCAGTACTTC. Drawing the rest from reference TRBV28 and TRBJ2-5, the complete variable domain is DVKVTQSSRYLVKRTGEKVFLECVQDMDHENMFWYRQDPGLGLRLIYFSYDVKMKEKGDIPEGYSVSREKKERFSLILESASTNQTSMYLCASRQDRGRETQYFGPGTRLLVL.

This clonotype was seen repeatedly, ten times or more. This chain connects TRBV7-6 to TRBJ1-1, with D possibly TRBD1 on 5 matching bases. The germline CDR1 and CDR2 sequences are SGHVS and FNYEAQ. V was trimmed by 1 base and J by 0 bases, leaving 9 bases between them. The CDR3 covers 15 residues. The CDR3 loop is CASSLGGKLNTEAFF. The DNA of the CDR3 is TGTGCCAGCAGCTTAGGGGGGAAACTGAACACTGAAGCTTTCTTT.

The chain links TRBV9 to TRBJ1-5, with 7 bases matching TRBD1. Trimming cost V 3 bases and J 7 bases; bases outside gene matches: 7. Germline-derived CDR1 and CDR2 are SGDLS and YYNGEE. The CDR3 has 14 amino acids. The CDR3 protein is CASSATGSRQPQHF. The CDR3 region has the DNA TGTGCCAGCAGCGCGACAGGGTCTCGACAGCCCCAGCATTTT.

This clonotype has at least ten counts. The V call is TRBV12-3 or TRBV12-4, the J call TRBJ1-1, with D unclear. Deletions cut 2 bases from V and 2 bases from J, with 6 bases between. The CDR3 runs to 13 residues. CDR3 in DNA: TGTGCCAGCAGTTTAACTATTAACACTGAAGCTTTCTTT. Amino acid sequence: CASSLTINTEAFF.

This clonotype was detected many times. The chain uses TRBV20-1 and TRBJ1-1; D remains ambiguous. The CDR3 is made up of 11 amino acids. V was shortened by 6 bases and J by 8 bases, with 13 bases between the two germline ends. Germline V lookup: CDR1 DFQATT, CDR2 SNEGSKA (reference sequence). The CDR3 spells CSAQSSGEAFF. The CDR3 DNA is TGCAGTGCGCAGTCGTCGGGGGAAGCTTTCTTT.

V gene TRBV11-2 combines with J gene TRBJ1-2; perhaps TRBD1 as D (5 bases). Trimming removed 8 bases at V and 2 bases at J, with 12 bases between. The V gene's germline CDR1 is SGHAT and CDR2 FQNNGV. CDR3 length: 13 residues. The CDR3 DNA reads as TGTGCCAGCGCATTAGGGGTCAACTATGGCTACACCTTC. It specifies CASALGVNYGYTF.